Below, 15 T cell receptor beta chains from the same sample are listed, as sequenced in a study of T cells expressing NK-cell markers. Using the 5' RACE reads, TCRdb records one entry per CDR3 protein without DNA. Its clone listing holds fewer than 400,000 distinct CDR3 sequences. Material: blood T cells: a sorted CD56 or NKG2C T cell subset, CD4+ or CD8+ T cells, or bulk PBMC T cells (not recorded which). The receptor set was obtained from a woman in her forties or fifties in good health.

V usage is TRBV7-9 and J usage is TRBJ2-3; without DNA, the TCRdb call of TRBD1 cannot be checked. The CDR3 loop spans 13 amino acids. The germline CDR1 and CDR2 sequences are SEHNR and FQNEAQ (reference sequence). The CDR3 loop reads CASSTGGPDTQYF. Full variable domain (outside the CDR3, taken from reference TRBV7-9 and TRBJ2-3): DTGVSQNPRHKITKRGQNVTFRCDPISEHNRLYWYRQTLGQGPEFLTYFQNEAQLEKSRLLSDRFSAERPKGSFSTLEIQRTEQGDSAMYLCASSTGGPDTQYFGPGTRLTVL.

This chain joins TRBV11-3 and TRBJ1-1; TCRdb designates TRBD1, a call that cannot be tested without DNA. This CDR3 region has 12 residues. From germline, CDR1 is SGHNT and CDR2 YENEEA. The CDR3 loop is CASSVDRYEAFF. Combining the CDR3 with reference TRBV11-3 and TRBJ1-1 gives the whole variable domain EAGVVQSPRYKIIEKKQPVAFWCNPISGHNTLYWYLQNLGQGPELLIRYENEEAVDDSQLPKDRFSAERLKGVDSTLKIQPAELGDSAVYLCASSVDRYEAFFGQGTRLTVV.

CDR3: CAISETASYGYTF. This chain links TRBV10-3 with TRBJ1-2. The CDR3 has 13 amino acids. Germline assignment: CDR1 ENHRY and CDR2 SYGVKD.

The genes are TRBV24-1 and TRBJ2-1; TCRdb outputs TRBD1, but without DNA this stays unchecked. Germline CDR1 reads KGHDR; CDR2 reads SFDVKD. CDR3 length: 15 amino acids. The CDR3 loop reads CATSGGGRPYNEQFF.

V and J are TRBV10-3 and TRBJ1-1. Germline V gene lookup returns CDR1 ENHRY and CDR2 SYGVKD. CDR3 length equals 13 residues. The CDR3 reads CAIGKGEGTEAFF.

The J gene is TRBJ2-5, the V gene TRBV12-3 or TRBV12-4; TCRdb picks TRBD1, but there is no DNA to check that call. This CDR3 is 16 amino acids long. This CDR3 reads CASTAGHALFKETQYF.

The chain uses TRBV3-1 and TRBJ2-5; the D call from TCRdb, TRBD1, cannot be confirmed without DNA. The CDR3 totals 14 residues. In germline, CDR1 is LGHDT, CDR2 YNNKEL (reference sequence). CDR3 loop: CASSQETGGETQYF.

The V call is TRBV13, the J call TRBJ1-4; the D call from TCRdb, TRBD1, cannot be confirmed without DNA. There are 16 residues in the CDR3. CDR1 and CDR2 (germline): PRHDT, FYEKMQ (reference sequence). The CDR3 reads CASSPSRTGANEKLFF.

The gene calls are TRBV7-9 and TRBJ2-1; TCRdb's D call, TRBD2, is unchecked because there is no DNA. Looked up from germline, CDR1 is SEHNR and CDR2 is FQNEAQ (reference sequence). CDR3 length: 15 amino acids. CDR3 sequence reads: CASSYSSGGNNEQFF.

The chain has TRBV12-3 or TRBV12-4 and TRBJ2-1; without DNA, the TCRdb call of TRBD1 cannot be checked. The CDR3 runs to 17 residues. The CDR3 sequence: CASSSGVWATRDNEQFF.

The chain has TRBV20-1 and TRBJ1-2; TCRdb's D call of TRBD1 is untestable without DNA. The CDR3 has 14 amino acids. The germline gives CDR1 DFQATT, CDR2 SNEGSKA (reference sequence). CDR3 in amino acids: CSARQGANLYGYTF.

The chain couples TRBV19 to TRBJ2-2; TCRdb reports TRBD2, a call that lacks DNA to check it against. The CDR3 runs to 16 residues. Looked up from germline, CDR1 is LNHDA and CDR2 is SQIVND (reference sequence). The CDR3: CASRVFWATQIGELFF.

The rearrangement uses TRBV24-1 and TRBJ1-5; TCRdb lists TRBD1, though no DNA is available to test this call. Germline-derived CDR1 and CDR2 are KGHDR and SFDVKD. This CDR3 contains 15 residues. The CDR3 region is CATSATEQANQPQHF.

The CDR3 loop reads CSATGLAGGMNLNEQFF. The chain carries TRBV20-1 and TRBJ2-1; there is no DNA to check the TCRdb D call of TRBD2. The germline gives CDR1 DFQATT, CDR2 SNEGSKA (reference sequence). The CDR3 length is 17 residues.

The CDR3 region is CASSLWPSGSSYEQYF. The V and J genes are TRBV6-2 or TRBV6-3 and TRBJ2-7; TCRdb outputs TRBD2, but without DNA this stays unchecked. The germline V gene encodes CDR1 MNHEY and CDR2 SVGEGT. There are 16 residues in the CDR3.